One sample yielded the 17 T cell receptor beta chains listed below, sequenced in a study of tumor-infiltrating lymphocytes in primary liver carcinoma. TCR beta cDNA was reverse-transcribed from approximately 0.45 ug of total RNA. The reaction used a constant-region primer and ProtoScript II reverse transcriptase. Libraries for TCR beta were built through three nested multiplex PCR rounds, which together made up a slightly modified ARM-PCR procedure. The first two PCR rounds, nine to ten cycles each, used TRBV1-TRBV30 forward primers and a C-beta reverse primer. One entry per CDR3 protein results from TCRdb running MiXCR on the multiplex PCR reads. The data contain 20,000 to 25,000 distinct CDR3 sequences, 80% of them singletons. Taking about 20-31 mg of unsorted bulk tissue, the authors co-extracted RNA and DNA. The sample consisted of liver tumor tissue from sampling region 2. The subset: tumor region T2, inferior pole. These receptor sequences come from a woman aged 25 to 39 with primary liver carcinoma and hepatitis B virus infection.

A note on this clonotype: No conserved phenylalanine or tryptophan is present at the end of the CDR3, so a read error is the likely explanation. The V gene is TRBV28, the J gene TRBJ2-5; TRBD2 matches 7 bases. V dropped 4 bases and J dropped 4; count of bases not matched to a gene: 9. This CDR3 is 15 amino acids long. Germline CDR1 and CDR2: MDHEN and SYDVKM. The CDR3 is CASSSLTSRGETQYL. The CDR3 nucleotides are TGTGCCAGCAGTTCGCTGACTAGCAGAGGAGAGACCCAGTACTTA.

Concerning this clonotype: One end of the junction fails to match germline, which may point to a read error. This chain connects TRBV10-3 to TRBJ2-1; D possibly corresponds to TRBD2 (5 bases). Germline V gene data show CDR1 as ENHRY and CDR2 as SYGVKD. The CDR3 runs to 16 residues. CDR3 DNA sequence: TGTACCATCAGTGAGTCGATGAGCGGACCCAACAATGAGCAGTTCTTC. Its translation: CTISESMSGPNNEQFF.

A note on this clonotype: One end of the junction is discordant with germline, which a read error may explain. The chain is built from TRBV28 and TRBJ2-1; TRBD1 might be the D (6 bases). Germline loops: CDR1 MDHEN, CDR2 SYDVKM. The CDR3 has 16 amino acids. Here the CDR3 DNA reads TGTGCCAGCAGTTTCGATGGGTGGCAGGGGTGGAATGAGCACTTCTTC. Translated: CASSFDGWQGWNEHFF.

Notes on this clonotype: Mismatch with germline at one junction end may stem from a read error. The CDR3 region is CVSSNPAASGSRSDTQYF. The CDR3 DNA follows: TGTGTCAGCAGTAACCCGGCGGCTAGCGGGAGTCGATCAGATACGCAGTATTTT. The chain employs TRBV5-4 and TRBJ2-3; 10 bases fit TRBD2. Germline V gene lookup returns CDR1 SGHNT and CDR2 YYREEE (reference sequence). This CDR3 region has 18 residues.

Of note for this clonotype: This CDR3 is missing its conserved last phenylalanine or tryptophan, likely due to a read error. The chain carries TRBV11-2 and TRBJ2-7; D gene ambiguous. The V and J ends lost 6 bases and 7 bases respectively, with 10 bases between them. Germline values: CDR1 SGHAT, CDR2 FQNNGV. The CDR3 contains 11 residues. The CDR3 DNA sequence: TGTGCCAGCAGTCCTACCAGTGAGCAGTACTCA. Protein: CASSPTSEQYS.

As to this clonotype: At one end the junction does not follow the germline gene, possibly because of a read error. This chain uses TRBV6-5 with TRBJ2-7, with a tentative D call TRBD1 (6 bases). The CDR3 totals 15 residues. Germline-derived CDR1 and CDR2 are MNHEY and SVGAGI. The CDR3 loop is CASSYEDSSSYELYF. In nucleotides, the CDR3 is TGTGCCAGCAGTTACGAGGACAGCAGCTCCTATGAGCTGTACTTC.

Notes on this clonotype: Its ends do not fully match the called genes, so a read error is possible. This chain joins TRBV29-1 and TRBJ2-1; TRBD1 is a possible D gene (6 bases). The CDR3 length is 14 residues. Germline V gene data show CDR1 as SQVTM and CDR2 as ANQGSEA. The CDR3 bases are TGCAGCGCCACGACAGGAGTAAATTCCAATGAACAGTTCTTC. Translated: CSATTGVNSNEQFF.

A remark on this clonotype: Likely a read error: the CDR3 ends without its conserved phenylalanine or tryptophan. V gene TRBV5-6 combines with J gene TRBJ1-2; D uncertain. The ends were cut back, 2 bases at V and 6 bases at J, with 11 bases in the middle. Per germline, CDR1 SGHDT and CDR2 YYEEEE. The length of the CDR3 is 13 residues. The CDR3 loop is CASSFRKNDGYTY. In nucleotides, the CDR3 is TGTGCCAGCAGCTTTCGCAAGAACGATGGCTACACCTAT.

As concerns this clonotype: A much bigger clone sits one base away, suggesting this may be a read error. This chain joins TRBV11-3 and TRBJ2-5; no firm D call. Per germline, CDR1 SGHNT and CDR2 YENEEA. This CDR3 is 12 amino acids long. CDR3 sequence: CDSSLDTETRYF. In nucleotides, the CDR3 is TGTGACAGCAGCTTAGACACAGAGACCCGGTACTTC.

In this sample, this clonotype turned up once. The junction differs from germline at one of its ends, possibly a read error. The chain links TRBV10-3 to TRBJ2-7, with D perhaps matching TRBD1 (6 bases). Germline CDR1 and CDR2: ENHRY and SYGVKD. The CDR3 is made up of 16 amino acids. This CDR3 reads CAISEWTRDMTYKQYF. The CDR3 nucleotides read TGTGCCATCAGTGAGTGGACAAGGGACATGACCTACAAGCAGTACTTC.

A note on this clonotype: Germline and junction disagree at one end, which may indicate a read error. The gene calls are TRBV7-9 and TRBJ1-1; 8 bases map to TRBD1. The CDR3 sequence is 13 residues long. CDR1 SEHNR and CDR2 FQNEAQ come from the germline V gene (reference sequence). DNA of the CDR3: TGTGCCTGCAGTTTCGGACAGGGCACTGAAGCTTTCTTT. It codes for CACSFGQGTEAFF.

A note on this clonotype: This likely comes from a read error, as the CDR3 has no conserved phenylalanine or tryptophan at its end. The genes are TRBV12-3 or TRBV12-4 and TRBJ2-5; D is perhaps TRBD2 (6 bases). The CDR3 totals 15 residues. Trimming cost V 7 bases and J 3 bases, with 18 bases left between them. The CDR3 region has the DNA TGTGCCAGCAACACCTATCCCGGGAGTGAAGAGACCCAGTACATC. Its protein product is CASNTYPGSEETQYI.

Concerning this clonotype: One end of the junction does not line up with germline, which may come from a read error. This chain joins TRBV6-6 and TRBJ2-3, with 8 bases identical to TRBD2. Germline CDR1 reads MNHNY; CDR2 reads SVGAGI (reference sequence). The CDR3 covers 15 residues. This CDR3 reads CASSYQRGNIDTQYF. DNA of the CDR3: TGTGCTAGCAGTTATCAGCGGGGGAACATAGATACGCAGTATTTT.

As regards this clonotype: This CDR3 is missing its conserved last phenylalanine or tryptophan, likely due to a read error. This CDR3 reads CASSIGAGGPGYTQYC. The CDR3 DNA is TGTGCCAGCAGCATAGGAGCGGGAGGGCCTGGTTATACGCAGTATTGT. The genes are TRBV7-8 and TRBJ2-3; 10 bases line up with TRBD2. With V trimmed by 5 bases and J by 7 bases, 12 bases remained unmatched. Germline V lookup: CDR1 SGHVS, CDR2 FQNEAQ. The CDR3 covers 16 residues.

Regarding this clonotype: Since the CDR3 does not end with the conserved phenylalanine or tryptophan, this likely comes from a read error. The gene calls are TRBV11-2 and TRBJ1-4, with D possibly being TRBD1 (5 bases). Germline CDR1 is SGHAT and CDR2 is FQNNGV. This CDR3 spans 12 amino acids. CDR3 in amino acids: CVSSPWGGKLFY. The CDR3 coding sequence is TGTGTCAGCAGCCCCTGGGGGGGGAAACTGTTTTAT.

The chain is built from TRBV9 and TRBJ1-1; D is unclear. V shed 1 base and J shed 4 bases, with 11 bases lying between them. The length of the CDR3 is 14 residues. Germline-derived CDR1 and CDR2 are SGDLS and YYNGEE. This chain's CDR3 is CASSVSNSGTEAFF. In DNA, the CDR3 is TGTGCCAGCAGCGTATCCAACTCGGGCACTGAAGCTTTCTTT.

Turning to this clonotype: Since a much larger clone is just one base distant, this may be a read error. The chain uses TRBV2 and TRBJ2-1, with unresolved D. Looked up from germline, CDR1 is SNHLY and CDR2 is FYNNEI. The CDR3 is 15 residues long. The CDR3 is CTSSTIRALYNEQFF. As DNA, the CDR3 is TGTACCAGCAGTACGATCCGGGCCCTCTACAATGAGCAGTTCTTC. The complete variable domain, with remaining parts taken from reference TRBV2 and TRBJ2-1, reads EPEVTQTPSHQVTQMGQEVILRCVPISNHLYFYWYRQILGQKVEFLVSFYNNEISEKSEIFDDQFSVERPDGSNFTLKIRSTKLEDSAMYFCTSSTIRALYNEQFFGPGTRLTVL.